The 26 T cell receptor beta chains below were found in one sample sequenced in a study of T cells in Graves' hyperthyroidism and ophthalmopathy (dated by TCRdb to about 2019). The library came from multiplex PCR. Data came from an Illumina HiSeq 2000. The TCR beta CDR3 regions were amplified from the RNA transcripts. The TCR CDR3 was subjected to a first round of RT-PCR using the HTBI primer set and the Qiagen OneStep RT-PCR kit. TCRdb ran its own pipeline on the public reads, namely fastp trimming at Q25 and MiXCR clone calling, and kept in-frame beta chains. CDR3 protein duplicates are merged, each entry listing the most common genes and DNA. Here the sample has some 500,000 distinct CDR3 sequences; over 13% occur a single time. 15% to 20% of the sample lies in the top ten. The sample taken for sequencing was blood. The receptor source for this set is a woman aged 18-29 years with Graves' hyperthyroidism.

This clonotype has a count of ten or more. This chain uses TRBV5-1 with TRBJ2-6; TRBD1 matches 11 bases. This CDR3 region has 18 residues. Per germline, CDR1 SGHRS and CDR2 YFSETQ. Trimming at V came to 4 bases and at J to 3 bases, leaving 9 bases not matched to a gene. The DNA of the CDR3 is TGCGCCAGCAGCCCTACCGGACAGGGGGCGTTTGGGGCCAACGTCCTGACTTTC. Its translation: CASSPTGQGAFGANVLTF.

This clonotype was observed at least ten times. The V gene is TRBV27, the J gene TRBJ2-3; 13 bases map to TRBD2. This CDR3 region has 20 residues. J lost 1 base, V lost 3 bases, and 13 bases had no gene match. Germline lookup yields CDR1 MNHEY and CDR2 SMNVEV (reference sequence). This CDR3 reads CASSFSRLAGGPPGTDTQYF. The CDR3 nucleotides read TGTGCCAGCAGTTTTTCGCGACTAGCGGGAGGACCGCCGGGCACAGATACGCAGTATTTT.

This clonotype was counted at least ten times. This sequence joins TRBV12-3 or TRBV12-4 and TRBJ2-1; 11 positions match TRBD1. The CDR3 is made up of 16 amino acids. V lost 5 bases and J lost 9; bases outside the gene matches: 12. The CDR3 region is CASSPRGQGVLSEQFF. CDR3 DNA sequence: TGTGCCAGCAGTCCCCGGGGACAGGGGGTTCTGAGTGAGCAGTTCTTC.

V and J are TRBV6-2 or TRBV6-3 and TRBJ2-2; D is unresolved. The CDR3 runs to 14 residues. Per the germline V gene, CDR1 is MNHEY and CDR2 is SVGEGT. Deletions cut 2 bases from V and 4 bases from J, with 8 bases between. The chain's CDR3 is CASSYESATGELFF. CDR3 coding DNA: TGTGCCAGCAGTTACGAGTCGGCCACCGGGGAGCTGTTTTTT.

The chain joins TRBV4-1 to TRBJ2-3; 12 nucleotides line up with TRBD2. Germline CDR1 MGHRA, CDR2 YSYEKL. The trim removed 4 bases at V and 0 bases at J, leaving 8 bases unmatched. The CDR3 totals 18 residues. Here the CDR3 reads CASSPLTSGSRSTDTQYF. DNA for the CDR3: TGCGCCAGCAGCCCGTTGACTAGCGGGAGTCGAAGCACAGATACGCAGTATTTT.

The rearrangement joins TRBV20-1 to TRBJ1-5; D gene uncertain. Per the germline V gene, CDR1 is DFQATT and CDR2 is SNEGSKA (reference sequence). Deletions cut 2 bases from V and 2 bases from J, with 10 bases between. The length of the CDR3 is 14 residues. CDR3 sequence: CSARSGGGNQPQHF. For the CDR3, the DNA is TGCAGTGCTAGAAGCGGCGGTGGCAATCAGCCCCAGCATTTT.

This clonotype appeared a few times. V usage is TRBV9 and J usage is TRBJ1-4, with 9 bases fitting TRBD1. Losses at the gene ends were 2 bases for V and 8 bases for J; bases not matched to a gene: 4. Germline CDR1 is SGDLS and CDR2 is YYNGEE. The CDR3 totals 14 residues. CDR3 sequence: CASSVGTGTEKLFF. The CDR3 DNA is TGTGCCAGCAGCGTGGGGACAGGGACAGAAAAACTGTTTTTT.

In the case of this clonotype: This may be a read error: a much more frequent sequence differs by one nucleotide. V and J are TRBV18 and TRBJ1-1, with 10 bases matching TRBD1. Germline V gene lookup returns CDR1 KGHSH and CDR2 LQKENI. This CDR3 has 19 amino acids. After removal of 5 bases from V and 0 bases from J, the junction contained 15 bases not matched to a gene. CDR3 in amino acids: CASSSLIGTGVFMNTEAFF. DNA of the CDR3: TGTGCCAGCTCAAGCCTCATTGGGACAGGGGTCTTCATGAACACTGAAGCTTTCTTT. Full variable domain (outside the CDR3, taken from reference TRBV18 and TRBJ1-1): NAGVMQNPRHLVRRRGQEARLRCSPMKGHSHVYWYRQLPEEGLKFMVYLQKENIIDESGMPKERFSAEFPKEGPSILRIQQVVRGDSAAYFCASSSLIGTGVFMNTEAFFGQGTRLTVV.

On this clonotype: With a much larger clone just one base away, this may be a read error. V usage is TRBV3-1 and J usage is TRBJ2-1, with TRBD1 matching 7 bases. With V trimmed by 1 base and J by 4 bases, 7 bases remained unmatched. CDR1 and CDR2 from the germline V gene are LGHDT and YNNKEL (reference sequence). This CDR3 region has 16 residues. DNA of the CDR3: TGTGCCAGCAGCCAAGGTGGGCGGACAGGTTACAATGAGCAGTTCTTC. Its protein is CASSQGGRTGYNEQFF.

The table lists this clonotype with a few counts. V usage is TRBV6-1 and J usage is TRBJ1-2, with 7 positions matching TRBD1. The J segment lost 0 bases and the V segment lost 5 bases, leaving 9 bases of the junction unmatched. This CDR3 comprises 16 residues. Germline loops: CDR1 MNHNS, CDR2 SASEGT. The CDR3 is CASSRTNRGANYGYTF. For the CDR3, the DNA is TGTGCCAGCAGTCGCACAAACAGGGGAGCTAACTATGGCTACACCTTC.

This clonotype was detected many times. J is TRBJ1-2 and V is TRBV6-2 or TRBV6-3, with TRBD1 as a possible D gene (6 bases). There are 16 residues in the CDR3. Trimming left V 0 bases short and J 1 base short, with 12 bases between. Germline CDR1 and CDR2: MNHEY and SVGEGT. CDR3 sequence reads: CASSYSSTGGNYGYTF. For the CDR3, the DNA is TGTGCCAGCAGTTACTCATCGACAGGAGGTAACTATGGCTACACCTTC.

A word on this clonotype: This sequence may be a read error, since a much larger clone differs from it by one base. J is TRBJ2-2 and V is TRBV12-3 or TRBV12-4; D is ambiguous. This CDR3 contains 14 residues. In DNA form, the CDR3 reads TGTGCCATCAGTCCCCAGGCTCTCACCGGGGAGCTGTTTTTT. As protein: CAISPQALTGELFF.

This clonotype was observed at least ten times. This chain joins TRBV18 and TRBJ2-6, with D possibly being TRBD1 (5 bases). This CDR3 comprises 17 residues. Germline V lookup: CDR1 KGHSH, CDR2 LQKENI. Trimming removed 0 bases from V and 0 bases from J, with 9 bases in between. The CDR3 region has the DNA TGTGCCAGCTCACCACCGGAAGGACACTCTGGGGCCAACGTCCTGACTTTC. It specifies CASSPPEGHSGANVLTF. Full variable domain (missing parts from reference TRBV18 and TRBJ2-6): NAGVMQNPRHLVRRRGQEARLRCSPMKGHSHVYWYRQLPEEGLKFMVYLQKENIIDESGMPKERFSAEFPKEGPSILRIQQVVRGDSAAYFCASSPPEGHSGANVLTFGAGSRLTVL.

The CDR3 bases are TGTGCCATCAGTGATTTAGCAGATACGCAGTATTTT. Translation gives CAISDLADTQYF. V gene TRBV10-3 combines with J gene TRBJ2-3; D unclear. The germline CDR1 and CDR2 sequences are ENHRY and SYGVKD. The CDR3 consists of 12 residues. V lost 3 bases, J lost 4 bases, and 5 bases lay in between.

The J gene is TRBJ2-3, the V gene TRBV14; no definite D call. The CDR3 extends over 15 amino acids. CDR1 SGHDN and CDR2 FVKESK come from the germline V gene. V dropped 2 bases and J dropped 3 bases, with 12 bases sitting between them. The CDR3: CASSQNRAHTDTQYF. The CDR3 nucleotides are TGTGCCAGCAGCCAAAACCGGGCCCATACAGATACGCAGTATTTT.

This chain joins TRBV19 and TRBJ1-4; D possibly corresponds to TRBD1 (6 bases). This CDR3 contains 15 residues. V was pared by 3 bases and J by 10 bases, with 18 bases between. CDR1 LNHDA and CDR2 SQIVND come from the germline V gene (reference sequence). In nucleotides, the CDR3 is TGTGCCAGTAGTATTGGAGGAGGGGGTCGCGGAAAACTGTTTTTT. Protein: CASSIGGGGRGKLFF.

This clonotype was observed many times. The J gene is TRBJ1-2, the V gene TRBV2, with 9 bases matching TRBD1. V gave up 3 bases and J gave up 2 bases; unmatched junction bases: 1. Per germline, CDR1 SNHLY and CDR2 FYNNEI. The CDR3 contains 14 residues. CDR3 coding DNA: TGTGCCAGCAGTGACGGGACAGGGAACTATGGCTACACCTTC. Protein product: CASSDGTGNYGYTF.

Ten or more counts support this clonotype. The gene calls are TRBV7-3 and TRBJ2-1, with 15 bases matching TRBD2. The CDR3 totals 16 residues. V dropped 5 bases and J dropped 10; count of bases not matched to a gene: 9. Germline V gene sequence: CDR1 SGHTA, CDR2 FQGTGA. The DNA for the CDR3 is TGTGCCAGCAGCCAGGGACTAGCGGGAGGCATTTCCGAGCAGTTCTTC. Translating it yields CASSQGLAGGISEQFF.

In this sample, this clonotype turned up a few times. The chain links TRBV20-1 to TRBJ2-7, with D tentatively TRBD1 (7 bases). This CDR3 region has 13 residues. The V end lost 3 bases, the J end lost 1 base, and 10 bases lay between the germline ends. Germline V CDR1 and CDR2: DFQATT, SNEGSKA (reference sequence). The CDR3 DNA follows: TGCAGTGCTAGGCCAGGGGGGTCCTACGAGCAGTACGTC. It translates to CSARPGGSYEQYV.

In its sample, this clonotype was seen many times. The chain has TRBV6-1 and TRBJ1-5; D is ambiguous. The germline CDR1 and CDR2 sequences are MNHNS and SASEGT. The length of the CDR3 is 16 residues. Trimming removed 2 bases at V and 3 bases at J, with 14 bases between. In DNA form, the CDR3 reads TGTGCCAGCAGTGAAAGGGTTGGCAGGAACAATCAGCCCCAGCATTTT. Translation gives CASSERVGRNNQPQHF.

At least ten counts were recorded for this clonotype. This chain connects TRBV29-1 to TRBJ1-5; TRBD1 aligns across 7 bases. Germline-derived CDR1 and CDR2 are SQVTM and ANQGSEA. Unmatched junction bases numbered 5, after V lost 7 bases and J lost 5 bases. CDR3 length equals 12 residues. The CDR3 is CSAARGDQPQHF. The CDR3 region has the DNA TGCAGCGCAGCCAGGGGGGATCAGCCCCAGCATTTT.

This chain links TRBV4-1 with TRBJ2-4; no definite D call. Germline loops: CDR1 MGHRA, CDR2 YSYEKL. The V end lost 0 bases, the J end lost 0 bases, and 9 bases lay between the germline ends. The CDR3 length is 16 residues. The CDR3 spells CASSQESILAKNIQYF. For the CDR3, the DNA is TGCGCCAGCAGCCAAGAATCGATCCTAGCCAAAAACATTCAGTACTTC.

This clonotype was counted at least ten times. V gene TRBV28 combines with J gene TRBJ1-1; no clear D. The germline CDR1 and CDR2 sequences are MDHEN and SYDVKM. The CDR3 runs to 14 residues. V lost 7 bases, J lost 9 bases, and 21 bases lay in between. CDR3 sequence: CASNSPPQNSQAFF. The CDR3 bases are TGTGCCAGCAATTCCCCCCCGCAGAATTCACAAGCTTTCTTT.

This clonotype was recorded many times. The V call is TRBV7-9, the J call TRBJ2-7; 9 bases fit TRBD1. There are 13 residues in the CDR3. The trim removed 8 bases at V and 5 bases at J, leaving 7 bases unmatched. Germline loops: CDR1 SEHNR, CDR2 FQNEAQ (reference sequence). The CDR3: CASDGTGTHEQYF. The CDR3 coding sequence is TGTGCCAGCGACGGGACAGGGACCCACGAGCAGTACTTC.

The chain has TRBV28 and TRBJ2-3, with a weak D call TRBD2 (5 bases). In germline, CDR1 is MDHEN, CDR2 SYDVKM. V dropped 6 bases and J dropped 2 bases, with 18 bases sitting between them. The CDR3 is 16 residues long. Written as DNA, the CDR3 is TGTGCCAGCAGACTTACCCGGGAAAGGGTCACAGATACGCAGTATTTT. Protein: CASRLTRERVTDTQYF.

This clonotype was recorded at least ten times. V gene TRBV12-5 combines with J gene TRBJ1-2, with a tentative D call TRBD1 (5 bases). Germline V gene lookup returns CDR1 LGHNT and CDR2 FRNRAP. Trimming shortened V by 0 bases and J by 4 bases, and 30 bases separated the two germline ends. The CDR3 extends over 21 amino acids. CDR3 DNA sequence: TGTGCTAGTGGTTTGGTAACACAGCGGGACCCCTCCCGGGGATTAGGCTATGGCTACACCTTC. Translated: CASGLVTQRDPSRGLGYGYTF.